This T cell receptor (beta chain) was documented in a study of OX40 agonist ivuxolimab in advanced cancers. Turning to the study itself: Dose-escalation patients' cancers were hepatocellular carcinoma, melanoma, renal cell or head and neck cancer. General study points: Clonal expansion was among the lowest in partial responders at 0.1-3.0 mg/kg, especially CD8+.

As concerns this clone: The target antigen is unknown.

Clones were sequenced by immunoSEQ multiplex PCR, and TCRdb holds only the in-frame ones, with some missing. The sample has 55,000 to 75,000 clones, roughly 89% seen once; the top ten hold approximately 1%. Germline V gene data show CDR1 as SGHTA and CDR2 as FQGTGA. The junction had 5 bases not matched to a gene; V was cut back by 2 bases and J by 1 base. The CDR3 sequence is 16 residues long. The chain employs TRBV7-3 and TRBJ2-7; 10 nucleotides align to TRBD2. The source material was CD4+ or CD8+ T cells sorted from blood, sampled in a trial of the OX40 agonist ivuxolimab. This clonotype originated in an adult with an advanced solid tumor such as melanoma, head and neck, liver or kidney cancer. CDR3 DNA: TGTGCCAGCAGCTTATCACGGACTAGCGGATCCTACGAGCAGTACTTC. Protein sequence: CASSLSRTSGSYEQYF.